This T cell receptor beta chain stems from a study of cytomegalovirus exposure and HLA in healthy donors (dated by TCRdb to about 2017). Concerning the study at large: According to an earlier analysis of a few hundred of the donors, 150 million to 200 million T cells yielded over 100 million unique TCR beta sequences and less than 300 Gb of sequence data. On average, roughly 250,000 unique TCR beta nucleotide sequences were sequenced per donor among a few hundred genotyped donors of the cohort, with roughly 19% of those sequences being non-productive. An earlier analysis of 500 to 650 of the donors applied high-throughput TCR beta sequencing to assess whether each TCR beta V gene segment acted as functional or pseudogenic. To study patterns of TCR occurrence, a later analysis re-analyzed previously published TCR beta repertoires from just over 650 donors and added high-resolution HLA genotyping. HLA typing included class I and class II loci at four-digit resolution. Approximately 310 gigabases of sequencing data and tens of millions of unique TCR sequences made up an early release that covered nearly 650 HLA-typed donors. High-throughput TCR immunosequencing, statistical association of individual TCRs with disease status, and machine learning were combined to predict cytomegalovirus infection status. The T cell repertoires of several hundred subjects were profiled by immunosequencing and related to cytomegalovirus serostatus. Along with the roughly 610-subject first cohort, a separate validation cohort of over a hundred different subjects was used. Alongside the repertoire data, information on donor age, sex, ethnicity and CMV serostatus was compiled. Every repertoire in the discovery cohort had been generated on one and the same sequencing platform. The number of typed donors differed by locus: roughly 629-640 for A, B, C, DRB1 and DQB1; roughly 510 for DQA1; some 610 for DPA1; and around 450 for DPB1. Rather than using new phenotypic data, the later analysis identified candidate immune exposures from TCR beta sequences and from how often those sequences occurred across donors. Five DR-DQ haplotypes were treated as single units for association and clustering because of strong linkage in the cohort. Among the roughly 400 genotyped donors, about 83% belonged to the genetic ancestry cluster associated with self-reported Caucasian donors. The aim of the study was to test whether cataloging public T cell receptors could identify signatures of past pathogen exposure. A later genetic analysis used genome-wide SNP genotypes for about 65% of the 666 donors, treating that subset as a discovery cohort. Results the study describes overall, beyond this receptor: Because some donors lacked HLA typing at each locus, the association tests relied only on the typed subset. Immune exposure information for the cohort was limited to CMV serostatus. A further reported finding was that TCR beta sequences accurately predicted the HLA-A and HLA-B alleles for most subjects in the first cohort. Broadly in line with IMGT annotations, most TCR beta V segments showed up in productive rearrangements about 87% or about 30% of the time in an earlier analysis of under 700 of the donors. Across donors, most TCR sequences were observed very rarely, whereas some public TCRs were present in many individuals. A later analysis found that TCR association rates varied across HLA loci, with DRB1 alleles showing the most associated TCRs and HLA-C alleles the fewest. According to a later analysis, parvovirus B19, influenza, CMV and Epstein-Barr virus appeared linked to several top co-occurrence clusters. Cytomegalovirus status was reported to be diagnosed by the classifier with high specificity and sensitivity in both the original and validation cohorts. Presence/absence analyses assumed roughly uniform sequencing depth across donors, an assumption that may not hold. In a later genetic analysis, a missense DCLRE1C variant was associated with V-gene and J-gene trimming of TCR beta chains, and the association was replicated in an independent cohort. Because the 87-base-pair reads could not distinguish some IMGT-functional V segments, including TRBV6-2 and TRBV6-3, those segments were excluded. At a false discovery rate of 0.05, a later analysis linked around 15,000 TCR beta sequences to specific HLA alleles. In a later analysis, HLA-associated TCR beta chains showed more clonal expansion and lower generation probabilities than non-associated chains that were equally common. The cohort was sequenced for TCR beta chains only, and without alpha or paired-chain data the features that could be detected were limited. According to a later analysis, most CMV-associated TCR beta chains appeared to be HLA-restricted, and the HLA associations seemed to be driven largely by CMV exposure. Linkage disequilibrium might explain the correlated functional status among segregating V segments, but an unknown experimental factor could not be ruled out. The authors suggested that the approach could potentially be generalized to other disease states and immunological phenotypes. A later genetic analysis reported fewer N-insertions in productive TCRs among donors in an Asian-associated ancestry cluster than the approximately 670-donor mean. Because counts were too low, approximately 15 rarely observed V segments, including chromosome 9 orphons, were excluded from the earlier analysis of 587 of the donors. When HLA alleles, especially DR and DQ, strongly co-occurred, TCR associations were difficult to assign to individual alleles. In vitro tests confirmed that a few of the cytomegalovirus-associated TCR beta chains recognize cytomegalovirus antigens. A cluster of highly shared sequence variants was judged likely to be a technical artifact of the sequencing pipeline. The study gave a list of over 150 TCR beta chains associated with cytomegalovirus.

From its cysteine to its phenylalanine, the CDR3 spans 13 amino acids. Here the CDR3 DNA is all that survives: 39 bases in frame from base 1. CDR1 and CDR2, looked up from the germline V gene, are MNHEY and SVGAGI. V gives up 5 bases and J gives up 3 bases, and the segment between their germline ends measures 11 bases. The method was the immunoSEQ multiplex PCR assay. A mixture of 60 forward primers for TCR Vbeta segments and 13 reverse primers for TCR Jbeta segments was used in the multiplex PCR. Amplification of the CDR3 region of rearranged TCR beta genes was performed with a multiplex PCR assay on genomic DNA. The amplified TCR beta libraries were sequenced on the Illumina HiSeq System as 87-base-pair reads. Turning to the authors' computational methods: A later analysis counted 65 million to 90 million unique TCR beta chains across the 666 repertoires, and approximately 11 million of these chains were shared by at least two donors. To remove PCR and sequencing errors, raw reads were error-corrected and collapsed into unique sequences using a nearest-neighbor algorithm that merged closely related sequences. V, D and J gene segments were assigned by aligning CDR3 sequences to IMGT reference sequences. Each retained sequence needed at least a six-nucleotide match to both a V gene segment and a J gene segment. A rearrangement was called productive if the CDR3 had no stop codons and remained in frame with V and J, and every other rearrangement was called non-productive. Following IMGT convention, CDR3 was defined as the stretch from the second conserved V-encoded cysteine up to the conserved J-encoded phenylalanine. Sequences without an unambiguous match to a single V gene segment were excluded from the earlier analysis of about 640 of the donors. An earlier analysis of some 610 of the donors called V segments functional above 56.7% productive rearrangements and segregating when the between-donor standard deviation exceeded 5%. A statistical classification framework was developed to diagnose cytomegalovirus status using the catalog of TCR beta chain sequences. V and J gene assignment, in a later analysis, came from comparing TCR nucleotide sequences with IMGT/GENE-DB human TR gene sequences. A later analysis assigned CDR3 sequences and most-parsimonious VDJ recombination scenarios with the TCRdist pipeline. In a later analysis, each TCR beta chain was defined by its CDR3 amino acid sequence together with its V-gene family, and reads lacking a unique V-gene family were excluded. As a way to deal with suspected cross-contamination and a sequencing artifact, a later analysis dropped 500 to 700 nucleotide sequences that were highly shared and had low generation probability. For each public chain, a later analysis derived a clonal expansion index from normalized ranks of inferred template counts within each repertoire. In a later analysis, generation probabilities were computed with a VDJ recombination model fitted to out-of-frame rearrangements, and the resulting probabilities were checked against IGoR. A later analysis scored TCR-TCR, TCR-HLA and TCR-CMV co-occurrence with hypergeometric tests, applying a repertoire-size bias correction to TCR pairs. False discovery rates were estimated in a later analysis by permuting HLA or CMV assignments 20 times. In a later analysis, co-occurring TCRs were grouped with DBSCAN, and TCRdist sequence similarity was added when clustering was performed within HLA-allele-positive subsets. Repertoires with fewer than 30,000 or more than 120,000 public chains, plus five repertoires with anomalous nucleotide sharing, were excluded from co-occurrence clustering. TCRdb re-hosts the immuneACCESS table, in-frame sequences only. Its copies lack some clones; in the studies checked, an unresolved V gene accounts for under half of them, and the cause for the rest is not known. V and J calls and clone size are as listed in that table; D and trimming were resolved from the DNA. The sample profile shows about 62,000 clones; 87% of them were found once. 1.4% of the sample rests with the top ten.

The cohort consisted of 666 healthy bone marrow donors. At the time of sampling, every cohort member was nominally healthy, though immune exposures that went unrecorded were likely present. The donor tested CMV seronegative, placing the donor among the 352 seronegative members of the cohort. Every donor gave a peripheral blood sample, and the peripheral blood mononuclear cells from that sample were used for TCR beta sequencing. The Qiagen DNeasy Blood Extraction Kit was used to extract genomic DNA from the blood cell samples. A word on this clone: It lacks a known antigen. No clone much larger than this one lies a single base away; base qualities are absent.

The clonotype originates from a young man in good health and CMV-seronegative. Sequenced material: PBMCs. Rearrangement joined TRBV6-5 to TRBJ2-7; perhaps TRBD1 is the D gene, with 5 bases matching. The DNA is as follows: TGTGCCAGCAGTACTACAGGATTCTACGAGCAGTACTTC. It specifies CASSTTGFYEQYF.